These 19 T cell receptor beta chains were sequenced from one sample in a study of shared clonotypes between healthy human individuals. The assay was immunoSEQ multiplex PCR, and TCRdb's table has in-frame clones only and misses some. This sample has 950,000 to 1,200,000 clones, with roughly 80% found just once. The sequencing sample was made of memory CD4+ T cells from PBMCs. Subset denoted: CD45RA-negative fraction. All receptors come from a man younger than 35 in good health. Some clones in this sample may be carry-over from other donors' samples.

The V gene is TRBV29-1, the J gene TRBJ2-5, with D unresolved. The germline V gene encodes CDR1 SQVTM and CDR2 ANQGSEA. This CDR3 spans 13 amino acids. V shed 0 bases and J shed 7 bases, with 12 bases lying between them. CDR3 nucleotides: TGCAGCGTTGAAGATAATCGGTACGGGACCCAGTACTTC. Its translation: CSVEDNRYGTQYF.

In its sample, this clone was seen many times. The V call is TRBV5-6, the J call TRBJ2-3; 7 bases line up with TRBD1. Germline lookup yields CDR1 SGHDT and CDR2 YYEEEE. The CDR3 has 18 residues. V dropped 0 bases and J dropped 2; count of bases not matched to a gene: 12. CDR3 DNA: TGTGCCAGCAGCTTGGACCGGACAGGTTGGCTTAACACAGATACGCAGTATTTT. Protein sequence: CASSLDRTGWLNTDTQYF. Using reference TRBV5-6 and TRBJ2-3 for the parts outside the CDR3, the full variable domain is DAGVTQSPTHLIKTRGQQVTLRCSPKSGHDTVSWYQQALGQGPQFIFQYYEEEERQRGNFPDRFSGHQFPNYSSELNVNALLLGDSALYLCASSLDRTGWLNTDTQYFGPGTRLTVL.

In this sample, this clone turned up once. The chain is built from TRBV18 and TRBJ1-3; D perhaps matches TRBD1 (6 bases). Between the trimmed V and J ends, which lost 3 bases and 4 bases, there was a span of 10 bases. The CDR3 extends over 14 amino acids. CDR1 and CDR2 from the germline V gene are KGHSH and LQKENI. CDR3 in amino acids: CASSPGQRGNTIYF. The CDR3 DNA is TGTGCCAGCTCACCCGGACAGAGAGGAAACACCATATATTTT. Full variable domain (outside the CDR3, taken from reference TRBV18 and TRBJ1-3): NAGVMQNPRHLVRRRGQEARLRCSPMKGHSHVYWYRQLPEEGLKFMVYLQKENIIDESGMPKERFSAEFPKEGPSILRIQQVVRGDSAAYFCASSPGQRGNTIYFGEGSWLTVV.

This clone occurred a few times. The chain carries TRBV7-6 and TRBJ2-1, with TRBD2 matching over 8 bases. After removal of 9 bases from V and 5 bases from J, the junction contained 9 bases not matched to a gene. The CDR3 sequence is 14 residues long. Germline V CDR1 and CDR2: SGHVS, FNYEAQ. The CDR3 is CASTSGVRDNEQFF. The CDR3 nucleotides are TGTGCCAGTACTAGCGGCGTTCGGGACAATGAGCAGTTCTTC.

J is TRBJ2-1 and V is TRBV7-2; the match to TRBD1 covers 9 bases. Germline CDR1 and CDR2: SGHTA and FQGNSA. The CDR3 runs 16 residues. After removal of 3 bases from V and 4 bases from J, the junction contained 7 bases not matched to a gene. The CDR3 sequence: CASSFNGQGPYNEQFF. In DNA form, the CDR3 reads TGTGCCAGCAGCTTTAACGGACAGGGGCCTTACAATGAGCAGTTCTTC.

The V gene is TRBV28, the J gene TRBJ1-1, with D hard to call. The CDR3 spans 13 residues. The germline gives CDR1 MDHEN, CDR2 SYDVKM. Trimming removed 4 bases from V and 1 base from J, with 7 bases in between. The CDR3 DNA reads TGTGCCAGCAGTTCGGCACAGAACACTGAAGCTTTCTTT. This gives the protein CASSSAQNTEAFF.

CDR3: CASSNGLAGSTDTQYF. The CDR3, as DNA: TGTGCCAGCAGCAACGGACTAGCGGGGAGCACAGATACGCAGTATTTT. The chain has TRBV7-9 and TRBJ2-3; 12 nucleotides agree with TRBD2. The trim removed 5 bases at V and 0 bases at J, leaving 3 bases unmatched. Germline CDR1 and CDR2: SEHNR and FQNEAQ (reference sequence). The CDR3 consists of 16 residues.

The chain links TRBV7-8 to TRBJ2-2; no definite D call. V shed 2 bases and J shed 0 bases, with 7 bases lying between them. Germline V gene sequence: CDR1 SGHVS, CDR2 FQNEAQ. CDR3 length: 15 residues. The CDR3: CASSLRSANTGELFF. The DNA of the CDR3 is TGTGCCAGCAGCTTACGGTCCGCGAACACCGGGGAGCTGTTTTTT. The entire variable domain, with the rest obtained from reference TRBV7-8 and TRBJ2-2, is as follows: GAGVSQSPRYKVAKRGQDVALRCDPISGHVSLFWYQQALGQGPEFLTYFQNEAQLDKSGLPSDRFFAERPEGSVSTLKIQRTQQEDSAVYLCASSLRSANTGELFFGEGSRLTVL.

Points on this clone: Given the absence of the conserved phenylalanine or tryptophan at the CDR3 end, a read error is likely. The chain is built from TRBV4-1 and TRBJ1-2; D remains ambiguous. The germline CDR1 and CDR2 sequences are MGHRA and YSYEKL. Trimming left V 4 bases short and J 4 bases short, with 16 bases between. CDR3 length: 15 amino acids. CDR3 region: CASSPNTLGLYGYTL. In DNA, the CDR3 is TGCGCCAGCAGCCCGAATACCTTAGGACTCTATGGCTACACCCTC.

The V and J genes are TRBV5-1 and TRBJ1-4, with 8 bases identical to TRBD1. Germline V lookup: CDR1 SGHRS, CDR2 YFSETQ. The CDR3 is 14 amino acids. The V and J ends lost 4 bases and 8 bases, in that order; junction bases with no gene match: 7. The CDR3 DNA is TGCGCCAGCAGCCCCGGACAGGGATCCGAAAAACTGTTTTTT. This sequence encodes CASSPGQGSEKLFF. Full variable domain (remainder filled in from reference TRBV5-1 and TRBJ1-4): KAGVTQTPRYLIKTRGQQVTLSCSPISGHRSVSWYQQTPGQGLQFLFEYFSETQRNKGNFPGRFSGRQFSNSRSEMNVSTLELGDSALYLCASSPGQGSEKLFFGSGTQLSVL.

This clone appeared once. This rearrangement joins TRBV2 to TRBJ2-1; 9 bases match TRBD2. The CDR3 consists of 14 residues. Germline CDR1 and CDR2: SNHLY and FYNNEI. V lost 8 bases to trimming and J lost 4 bases; unmatched junction nucleotides: 6. CDR3 in amino acids: CASVTSGPYNEQFF. The CDR3 region has the DNA TGTGCCAGCGTGACTAGCGGACCGTACAATGAGCAGTTCTTC.

The rearrangement links TRBV10-3 to TRBJ1-1; D gene ambiguous. Germline V gene sequence: CDR1 ENHRY, CDR2 SYGVKD. The CDR3 is 13 residues long. V was clipped by 0 bases and J by 1 base, with 3 bases between them. CDR3 in DNA: TGTGCCATCAGTGAGTCCGGGAACACTGAAGCTTTCTTT. It yields the protein CAISESGNTEAFF.

This clone appeared a few times. The CDR3 is CASSLYEPAGELFF. In nucleotides, the CDR3 is TGCGCCAGCAGCCTCTACGAGCCAGCCGGGGAGCTGTTTTTT. The chain employs TRBV5-1 and TRBJ2-2, with D uncertain. Germline assignment: CDR1 SGHRS and CDR2 YFSETQ. The CDR3 is 14 residues long. The V end lost 4 bases, the J end lost 6 bases, and 13 bases lay between the germline ends.

This clone has just a few counts. This sample includes further DNA sequences coding for the same CDR3. The J gene is TRBJ1-5, the V gene TRBV5-1, with 7 bases matching TRBD1. This CDR3 region has 15 residues. Germline assignment: CDR1 SGHRS and CDR2 YFSETQ. The ends lost 0 bases at V and 1 base at J; junction bases unmatched: 1. CDR3 sequence (DNA): TGCGCCAGCAGCTTGGAAGGGGGCAGCAATCAGCCCCAGCATTTT. Translating it yields CASSLEGGSNQPQHF.

This clone has a handful of counts. Additional DNA sequences in this sample encode the identical CDR3. The V and J genes are TRBV6-5 and TRBJ1-5, with 7 bases fitting TRBD1. The CDR3 has 15 residues. Germline V gene sequence: CDR1 MNHEY, CDR2 SVGAGI. With V trimmed by 3 bases and J by 2 bases, 4 bases remained unmatched. The CDR3 reads CASSYRQGGNQPQHF. In nucleotides, the CDR3 is TGTGCCAGCAGTTATAGACAGGGTGGCAATCAGCCCCAGCATTTT.

V is TRBV28 and J is TRBJ2-5; no clear D gene. Germline lookup yields CDR1 MDHEN and CDR2 SYDVKM. V was shortened by 3 bases and J by 6 bases, with 14 bases between the two germline ends. The CDR3 spans 14 residues. The CDR3 loop reads CASSFARSEKTQYF. CDR3 bases: TGTGCCAGCAGTTTCGCCCGGAGTGAGAAGACCCAGTACTTC.

The genes are TRBV7-9 and TRBJ1-4, with D possibly TRBD1 on 6 matching bases. The CDR3 consists of 14 residues. Germline CDR1 is SEHNR and CDR2 is FQNEAQ (reference sequence). V lost 5 bases, J lost 7 bases, and 14 bases lay in between. The CDR3 nucleotides are TGTGCCAGCAGCCTTACTCAGGGGATTGAAAAACTGTTTTTT. Amino acid sequence: CASSLTQGIEKLFF.

This sequence joins TRBV11-2 and TRBJ1-2; D not certain. V was trimmed by 3 bases and J by 2 bases, leaving 4 bases between them. From germline, CDR1 is SGHAT and CDR2 FQNNGV. The CDR3 has 12 residues. CDR3 sequence: CASSFPNYGYTF. The CDR3, as DNA: TGTGCCAGCAGCTTCCCCAACTATGGCTACACCTTC.

The rearrangement links TRBV2 to TRBJ2-2; 11 nucleotides align to TRBD2. The CDR3 is 17 residues long. Germline CDR1 SNHLY, CDR2 FYNNEI. Trimming cost V 6 bases and J 3 bases; bases outside gene matches: 9. The CDR3 sequence: CASSSLAGGPDTGELFF. Here the CDR3 DNA reads TGTGCCAGCAGCAGCTTAGCGGGAGGGCCTGACACCGGGGAGCTGTTTTTT.